This T cell receptor beta chain was retrieved from a study of T-cell reconstitution after alpha-beta-depleted transplantation in children. Many counts were recorded for this clonotype. Its specificity is unknown. The authors prepared the TCRbeta library with unique molecular identifiers. TCRdb passed the PCR reads through MiXCR, listing each CDR3 protein once. The sample shows a few hundred thousand distinct CDR3 sequences, about 26% of them seen only once. General study findings and limits: Among T cells one year after transplant, newly produced cells accounted for most counts and diversity. Certain patients had high TCRbeta diversity at day 60, and it came from recipient T cells and thymic progenitors that survived. By about two months after transplant, alpha-beta T cells reportedly arose from several hundred graft clones that had expanded.

V lost 7 bases and J lost 0, with 9 bases in between. Germline V gives CDR1 SQVTM, CDR2 ANQGSEA. This CDR3 is built from 13 residues. The chain recombines TRBV29-1 with TRBJ1-4, with D maybe TRBD1 (6 bases). The source material was PBMCs, sampled before TCRalphabeta/CD19-depleted stem cell transplant. The sequence came from a girl aged 2 to 10 with Fanconi anemia, due to receive a stem cell transplant. As DNA, the CDR3 is TGCAGCGGTCGGACAGCAACTAATGAAAAACTGTTTTTT. Its translation is CSGRTATNEKLFF.